This T cell receptor (beta chain) was recovered during a study of blood T cell repertoires in COVID-19. Across the whole study: The United States, Italy and Spain supplied acute and convalescent COVID-19 samples.

Sequencing was performed with immunoSEQ multiplex PCR; in TCRdb, only in-frame clones are kept and a portion is missing. The table includes roughly 200,000 clones, roughly four fifths detected once. After removal of 4 bases from V and 5 bases from J, the junction contained 0 bases not matched to a gene. Per the germline V gene, CDR1 is SQVTM and CDR2 is ANQGSEA. The CDR3 spans 12 residues. The rearrangement uses TRBV29-1 and TRBJ1-4, with 8 bases that match TRBD1. The sequence came from a man aged 35-49 years who had recovered from COVID-19. Sample: PBMCs or T cells enriched from blood (not recorded which). The CDR3 reads CSVGQGNEKLFF. The CDR3 DNA reads TGCAGCGTTGGACAGGGGAATGAAAAACTGTTTTTT.